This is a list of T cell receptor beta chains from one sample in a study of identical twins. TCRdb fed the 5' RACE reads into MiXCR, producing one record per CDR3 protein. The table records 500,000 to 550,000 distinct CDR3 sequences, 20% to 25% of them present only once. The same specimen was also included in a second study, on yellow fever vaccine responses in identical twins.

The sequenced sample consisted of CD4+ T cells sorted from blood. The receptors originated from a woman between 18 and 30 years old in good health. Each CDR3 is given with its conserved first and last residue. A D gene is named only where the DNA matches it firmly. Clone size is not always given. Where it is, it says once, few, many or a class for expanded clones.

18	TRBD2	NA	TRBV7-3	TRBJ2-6	TGTGCCAGCAGCATTACACCAGCGGGAGGCGCTGGGGCCAACGTCCTGACTTTC	CASSITPAGGAGANVLTF
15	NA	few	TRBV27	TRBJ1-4	TGTGCCAGCAGTTCAAAGGGTGCAACTAATGAAAAACTGTTTTTT	CASSSKGATNEKLFF
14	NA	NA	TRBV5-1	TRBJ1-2	TGCGCCAGCAGCGAAAAGACCGTAGACTATGGCTACACCTTC	CASSEKTVDYGYTF
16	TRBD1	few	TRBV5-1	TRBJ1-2	TGCGCCAGCAGCCTGTCCGGGACAGGGGGAGACTATGGCTACACCTTC	CASSLSGTGGDYGYTF
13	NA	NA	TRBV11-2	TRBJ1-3	TGTGCCAGCAGCACGTCGACTGGAAACACCATATATTTT	CASSTSTGNTIYF
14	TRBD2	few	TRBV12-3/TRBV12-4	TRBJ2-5	TGTGCCAGCAGTTGGGCGGGGGAACAAGAGACCCAGTACTTC	CASSWAGEQETQYF
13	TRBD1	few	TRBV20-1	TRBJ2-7	TGCAGTTCAGAGGACAGGGGAACCTACGAGCAGTACTTC	CSSEDRGTYEQYF
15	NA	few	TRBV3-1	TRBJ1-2	TGTGCCAGCAGCCAAGTCGCAGGGGAGGGCTATGGCTACACCTTC	CASSQVAGEGYGYTF
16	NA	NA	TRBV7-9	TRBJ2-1	TGTGCCAGCAGCTTAGAGGCAGGGGTAACCTACAATGAGCAGTTCTTC	CASSLEAGVTYNEQFF
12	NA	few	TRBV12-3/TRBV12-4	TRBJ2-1	TGTGCCAGCAGTTTTGTCTTCTGGGAGCAGTTCTTC	CASSFVFWEQFF
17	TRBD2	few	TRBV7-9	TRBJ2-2	TGTGCCAGCAGCTTATTGTACGCTAGCGGGAGCCCCGGGGAGCTGTTTTTT	CASSLLYASGSPGELFF
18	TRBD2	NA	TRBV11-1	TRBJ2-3	TGTGCCAGCAGCTCTTGGGGGACTAGCGGGGCAGGGCGGGATACGCAGTATTTT	CASSSWGTSGAGRDTQYF
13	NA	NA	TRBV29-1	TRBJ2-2	TGCAGCGCACACAGGACGAACACCGGGGAGCTGTTTTTT	CSAHRTNTGELFF
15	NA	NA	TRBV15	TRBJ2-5	TGTGCCACCAGCAGGACCCACGGGACCCAAGAGACCCGGTACTTC	CATSRTHGTQETRYF
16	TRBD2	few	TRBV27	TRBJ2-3	TGTGCCAGCGGCCAACTCGGGAGGGCCGAGGCAGATACGCAGTATTTT	CASGQLGRAEADTQYF
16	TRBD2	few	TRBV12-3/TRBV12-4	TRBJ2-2	TGTGCCAGCAGACCCTTAGCGGGAGGGGACACCGGGGAGCTGTTTTTT	CASRPLAGGDTGELFF
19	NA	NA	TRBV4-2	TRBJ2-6	TGTGCCAGCAGCCAAGAACAGGCACAGTCCCTCTCTGGGGCCAACGTCCTGACTTTC	CASSQEQAQSLSGANVLTF
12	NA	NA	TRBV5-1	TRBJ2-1	TGCGCCAGCAGCTTTCAGGAGTTGGAGCAGTTCTTC	CASSFQELEQFF
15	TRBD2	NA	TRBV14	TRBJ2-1	TGTGCCAGCAGCCTCCCGGGACTAGCACTGTCTGAGCAGTTCTTC	CASSLPGLALSEQFF
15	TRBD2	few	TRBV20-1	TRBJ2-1	TGCAGTGCTACTAAACCGGGACTAGCGGGAAATGAGCAGTTCTTC	CSATKPGLAGNEQFF
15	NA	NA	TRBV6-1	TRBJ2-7	TGTGCCAGCAGTGAAGACGGGCAGGAGATCTACGAGCAGTACTTC	CASSEDGQEIYEQYF
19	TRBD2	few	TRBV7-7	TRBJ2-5	TGTGCCAGCAGCTTAGCCGGGCTAGCGGCCCCGAAACCCCAAGAGACCCAGTACTTC	CASSLAGLAAPKPQETQYF
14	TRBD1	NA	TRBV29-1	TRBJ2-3	TGCAGCGTGCCCGCAGGGGGAAGCACAGATACGCAGTATTTT	CSVPAGGSTDTQYF
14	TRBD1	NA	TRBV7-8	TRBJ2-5	TGTACCAGCAGCTTCTCGGGGACAGGGAGGACCCAGTACTTC	CTSSFSGTGRTQYF
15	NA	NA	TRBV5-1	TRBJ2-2	TGCGCCAGCAGCGATGGGCGGACTATCACCGGGGAGCTGTTTTTT	CASSDGRTITGELFF
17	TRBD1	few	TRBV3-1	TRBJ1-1	TGTGCCAGCAGCCAAGAGGGCAGGGGGCGCCGGAACACTGAAGCTTTCTTT	CASSQEGRGRRNTEAFF
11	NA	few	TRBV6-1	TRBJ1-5	TGTGCCAGCCAAGGGGATCAGCCCCAGCATTTT	CASQGDQPQHF
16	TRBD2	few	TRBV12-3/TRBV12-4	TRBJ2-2	TGTGCCAGCATTAACACCGGGACTAGGGTTCCCGGGGAGCTGTTTTTT	CASINTGTRVPGELFF
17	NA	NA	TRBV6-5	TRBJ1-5	TGTGCCAGCAGTTACTCGCGGCCGGAGGGGGTTAGTCAGCCCCAGCATTTT	CASSYSRPEGVSQPQHF
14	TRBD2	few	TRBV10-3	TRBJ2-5	TGTGCCATCAGCCAAGCGGGAGTGAAAGAGACCCAGTACTTC	CAISQAGVKETQYF